A selection of T cell receptor beta chains follows, all from one sample in a study of blood T cell repertoires in COVID-19. Measured with immunoSEQ multiplex PCR; TCRdb has only the in-frame clones, and not every one. The sample yields some 130,000 clones, 90% seen once. Sequencing was carried out using peripheral blood. These receptors were taken from a man aged 45-65 years with active COVID-19. Each CDR3 is given with its conserved first and last residue. Each record gives: D gene, clone size, J gene, V gene, CDR3 protein, CDR3 DNA. D genes are given only for firm matches. Clone size is stated in some rows and not others, as once, few, many or a class when expanded.

d_call: TRBD1
clone_size: .
j_call: TRBJ1-5
v_call: TRBV9
cdr3_aa: CASSSGQGNNQPQHF
cdr3_nt: TGTGCCAGCAGCTCAGGACAGGGGAACAATCAGCCCCAGCATTTT

d_call: TRBD1
clone_size: .
j_call: TRBJ1-6
v_call: TRBV14
cdr3_aa: CASSLGQDRRNSPLHF
cdr3_nt: TGTGCCAGCAGCCTGGGACAGGACAGACGAAATTCACCCCTCCACTTT

d_call: .
clone_size: once
j_call: TRBJ2-5
v_call: TRBV10-1
cdr3_aa: CASSESRGQETQYF
cdr3_nt: TGCGCCAGCAGTGAGTCAAGGGGACAAGAGACCCAGTACTTC

d_call: TRBD1
clone_size: few
j_call: TRBJ1-3
v_call: TRBV7-9
cdr3_aa: CASSINRGRAGNTIYF
cdr3_nt: TGTGCCAGCAGCATAAACAGGGGGCGAGCTGGAAACACCATATATTTT

d_call: .
clone_size: once
j_call: TRBJ2-5
v_call: TRBV4-1
cdr3_aa: CASSQDEGLERTQYF
cdr3_nt: TGCGCCAGCAGCCAAGATGAGGGATTGGAGCGGACCCAGTACTTC

d_call: TRBD2
clone_size: once
j_call: TRBJ2-3
v_call: TRBV4-2
cdr3_aa: CASSQEWRGGTDTQYF
cdr3_nt: TGTGCCAGCAGCCAAGAGTGGCGGGGGGGGACAGATACGCAGTATTTT

d_call: .
clone_size: .
j_call: TRBJ2-5
v_call: TRBV12-5
cdr3_aa: CASGLGAQETQYF
cdr3_nt: TGTGCTAGTGGTTTAGGAGCACAAGAGACCCAGTACTTC

d_call: TRBD2
clone_size: .
j_call: TRBJ2-5
v_call: TRBV29-1
cdr3_aa: CSVLADRARTQYF
cdr3_nt: TGCAGCGTTCTAGCGGACCGGGCGAGGACCCAGTACTTC

d_call: .
clone_size: .
j_call: TRBJ2-1
v_call: TRBV2
cdr3_aa: CASVRQGKRYEQFF
cdr3_nt: TGTGCCAGCGTAAGGCAGGGGAAGAGATATGAGCAGTTCTTC

d_call: TRBD2
clone_size: .
j_call: TRBJ2-1
v_call: TRBV7-9
cdr3_aa: CASSQLAGSHNEQFF
cdr3_nt: TGTGCCAGCAGCCAGCTAGCGGGATCCCACAATGAGCAGTTCTTC

d_call: .
clone_size: .
j_call: TRBJ1-1
v_call: TRBV9
cdr3_aa: CASSFTDSTEAFF
cdr3_nt: TGTGCCAGCAGCTTCACTGACAGCACTGAAGCTTTCTTT

d_call: TRBD1
clone_size: few
j_call: TRBJ2-3
v_call: TRBV7-9
cdr3_aa: CASSGTGSTDTQYF
cdr3_nt: TGTGCCAGCAGCGGGACAGGGAGCACAGATACGCAGTATTTT

d_call: TRBD1
clone_size: once
j_call: TRBJ2-7
v_call: TRBV7-7
cdr3_aa: CASSPISGQGASYEQYF
cdr3_nt: TGTGCCAGCAGCCCTATCTCGGGACAGGGGGCGTCCTACGAGCAGTACTTC

d_call: TRBD1
clone_size: .
j_call: TRBJ1-2
v_call: TRBV6-5
cdr3_aa: CASRQGDGYTF
cdr3_nt: TGTGCCAGCAGGCAGGGGGATGGCTACACCTTC

d_call: .
clone_size: .
j_call: TRBJ1-1
v_call: TRBV6-5
cdr3_aa: CASRPGMGWGTEAFF
cdr3_nt: TGTGCCAGCAGACCCGGGATGGGGTGGGGCACTGAAGCTTTCTTT

d_call: TRBD2
clone_size: .
j_call: TRBJ2-1
v_call: TRBV11-2
cdr3_aa: CASSTGLGRSEQFF
cdr3_nt: TGTGCCAGCAGCACCGGACTAGGACGGTCTGAGCAGTTCTTC

d_call: .
clone_size: few
j_call: TRBJ2-3
v_call: TRBV5-4
cdr3_aa: CASSLPGADTQYF
cdr3_nt: TGTGCCAGCAGCTTGCCAGGGGCAGATACGCAGTATTTT

d_call: TRBD1
clone_size: .
j_call: TRBJ1-2
v_call: TRBV5-6
cdr3_aa: CASSLAGGAEGYTF
cdr3_nt: TGTGCCAGCAGCTTGGCAGGGGGCGCGGAGGGCTACACCTTC

d_call: TRBD2
clone_size: once
j_call: TRBJ2-1
v_call: TRBV5-5
cdr3_aa: CASSFPGLGNNEQFF
cdr3_nt: TGTGCCAGCAGCTTTCCGGGACTAGGGAACAATGAGCAGTTCTTC

d_call: .
clone_size: .
j_call: TRBJ2-7
v_call: TRBV5-6
cdr3_aa: CASSFGFRASYEQYF
cdr3_nt: TGTGCCAGCAGCTTTGGTTTCAGGGCCTCCTACGAGCAGTACTTC

d_call: TRBD1
clone_size: once
j_call: TRBJ1-2
v_call: TRBV6-5
cdr3_aa: CASTQGGFLDYGYTF
cdr3_nt: TGTGCCAGCACCCAGGGGGGATTCTTGGACTATGGCTACACCTTC

d_call: TRBD1
clone_size: .
j_call: TRBJ2-5
v_call: TRBV3-1/TRBV3-2
cdr3_aa: CASRSGTGEETQYF
cdr3_nt: TGTGCCAGCAGATCCGGGACAGGGGAGGAGACCCAGTACTTC

d_call: TRBD2
clone_size: .
j_call: TRBJ2-5
v_call: TRBV15
cdr3_aa: CATSRTGGQETQYF
cdr3_nt: TGTGCCACCAGCAGAACGGGGGGACAAGAGACCCAGTACTTC

d_call: TRBD1
clone_size: .
j_call: TRBJ1-2
v_call: TRBV6-5
cdr3_aa: CATATIQGVYGYTF
cdr3_nt: TGTGCCACTGCAACAATACAGGGGGTCTATGGCTACACCTTC

d_call: .
clone_size: .
j_call: TRBJ2-1
v_call: TRBV15
cdr3_aa: CATSNISPREPTNEQFF
cdr3_nt: TGTGCCACCAGCAACATATCTCCACGGGAGCCCACCAATGAGCAGTTCTTC

d_call: TRBD2
clone_size: .
j_call: TRBJ2-2
v_call: TRBV18
cdr3_aa: CASSPRPFSGSPGELFF
cdr3_nt: TGTGCCAGCTCACCACGGCCTTTTAGCGGGAGCCCCGGGGAGCTGTTTTTT

d_call: TRBD2
clone_size: .
j_call: TRBJ2-5
v_call: TRBV4-1
cdr3_aa: CASSHGLAGPTSYQETQYF
cdr3_nt: TGCGCCAGCAGCCACGGACTAGCGGGACCGACTAGCTACCAAGAGACCCAGTACTTC

d_call: .
clone_size: .
j_call: TRBJ1-5
v_call: TRBV16
cdr3_aa: CASSQSQGALGNQPQHF
cdr3_nt: TGTGCCAGCAGCCAATCGCAAGGGGCTTTAGGCAATCAGCCCCAGCATTTT

d_call: TRBD1
clone_size: .
j_call: TRBJ1-2
v_call: TRBV12-3/TRBV12-4
cdr3_aa: CASSSDRGYGYTF
cdr3_nt: TGTGCCAGCAGTTCGGACAGGGGGTATGGCTACACCTTC

d_call: .
clone_size: .
j_call: TRBJ1-5
v_call: TRBV1
cdr3_aa: CTSSLIPGRHNQPQHF
cdr3_nt: TGCACCAGCAGCCTTATCCCGGGGAGGCACAATCAGCCCCAGCATTTT

d_call: TRBD1
clone_size: .
j_call: TRBJ2-2
v_call: TRBV15
cdr3_aa: CATRDRVLRGELFF
cdr3_nt: TGTGCCACCCGAGACAGGGTCCTTCGCGGGGAGCTGTTTTTT

d_call: TRBD1
clone_size: once
j_call: TRBJ2-2
v_call: TRBV5-4
cdr3_aa: CASSLGQGGTGELFF
cdr3_nt: TGTGCCAGCAGCTTGGGACAGGGGGGCACCGGGGAGCTGTTTTTT

d_call: TRBD1
clone_size: .
j_call: TRBJ1-5
v_call: TRBV2
cdr3_aa: CASSWDRVGDNSNQPQHF
cdr3_nt: TGTGCCAGCAGCTGGGACAGGGTAGGGGATAATAGCAATCAGCCCCAGCATTTT

d_call: TRBD1
clone_size: once
j_call: TRBJ1-2
v_call: TRBV29-1
cdr3_aa: CSGAEGAGNYGYTF
cdr3_nt: TGCAGCGGAGCGGAGGGGGCGGGGAACTATGGCTACACCTTC

d_call: TRBD2
clone_size: .
j_call: TRBJ2-5
v_call: TRBV5-1
cdr3_aa: CASSTGLAGAYQETQYF
cdr3_nt: TGCGCCAGCAGCACGGGACTAGCGGGGGCTTACCAAGAGACCCAGTACTTC

d_call: .
clone_size: .
j_call: TRBJ2-7
v_call: TRBV11-2
cdr3_aa: CASSARLAIHEQYF
cdr3_nt: TGTGCCAGCAGCGCGCGGCTAGCTATCCACGAGCAGTACTTC

d_call: .
clone_size: .
j_call: TRBJ2-5
v_call: TRBV6-5
cdr3_aa: CASSYTRMRETQYF
cdr3_nt: TGTGCCAGCAGTTACACCCGAATGCGGGAGACCCAGTACTTC

d_call: TRBD2
clone_size: .
j_call: TRBJ2-7
v_call: TRBV2
cdr3_aa: CASIGLASEQYF
cdr3_nt: TGTGCCAGCATAGGACTAGCGAGCGAGCAGTACTTC

d_call: TRBD1
clone_size: .
j_call: TRBJ1-6
v_call: TRBV19
cdr3_aa: CASAMDRGLSYNSPLHF
cdr3_nt: TGTGCCAGTGCGATGGACAGGGGGCTTTCCTATAATTCACCCCTCCACTTT

d_call: .
clone_size: .
j_call: TRBJ2-2
v_call: TRBV27
cdr3_aa: CASSYQGTAGELFF
cdr3_nt: TGTGCCAGCAGTTACCAGGGGACCGCCGGGGAGCTGTTTTTT

d_call: .
clone_size: .
j_call: TRBJ1-1
v_call: TRBV4-1
cdr3_aa: CASSQDPGTRLLIMNTEAFF
cdr3_nt: TGCGCCAGCAGCCAAGATCCCGGGACTAGGCTACTCATAATGAACACTGAAGCTTTCTTT

d_call: .
clone_size: few
j_call: TRBJ2-1
v_call: TRBV2
cdr3_aa: CASDVGGRTYNEQFF
cdr3_nt: TGTGCCAGCGACGTTGGTGGGAGGACTTACAATGAGCAGTTCTTC